The 9 T cell receptor beta chains in this list originate from one sample, sequenced in a study of OX40 agonist ivuxolimab in advanced cancers. The repertoire was sequenced with immunoSEQ multiplex PCR; TCRdb's copy has only in-frame clones and lacks some. This sample has over 25,000 clones; nearly 90% occur once, and the top ten carry roughly 53%. The input for sequencing was CD4+ or CD8+ T cells sorted from blood, taken in a trial of the OX40 agonist ivuxolimab. Receptor source: an adult with an advanced solid tumor such as melanoma, head and neck, liver or kidney cancer.

The rearrangement joins TRBV28 to TRBJ2-1; 14 bases fit TRBD2. Unmatched junction bases numbered 6, after V lost 2 bases and J lost 0 bases. Germline V CDR1 and CDR2: MDHEN, SYDVKM. CDR3 size: 19 residues. The CDR3 DNA sequence: TGTGCCAGCAGTTTACCGGGACTAGCGGGGGCGCCCTCCTACAATGAGCAGTTCTTC. This translates into CASSLPGLAGAPSYNEQFF.

CDR3 sequence (DNA): TGCAGCGTTGAAGACGGTACGAACACCGGGGAGCTGTTTTTT. The encoded protein is CSVEDGTNTGELFF. The chain couples TRBV29-1 to TRBJ2-2, with no clear D. V was cut by 0 bases and J by 0 bases, with 5 bases left in between. Germline-derived CDR1 and CDR2 are SQVTM and ANQGSEA. CDR3 length: 14 amino acids.

The chain recombines TRBV6-5 with TRBJ2-7, with D perhaps matching TRBD2 (6 bases). This CDR3 is built from 13 residues. Looked up from germline, CDR1 is MNHEY and CDR2 is SVGAGI. V lost 0 bases to trimming and J lost 6 bases, with 9 bases between them. DNA for the CDR3: TGTGCCAGCAGTTACTCCGCAGCGGGCGAGCAGTACTTC. This translates into CASSYSAAGEQYF.

J is TRBJ1-1 and V is TRBV5-4; no clear D. Trimming removed 4 bases from V and 1 base from J, with 11 bases in between. Germline lookup yields CDR1 SGHNT and CDR2 YYREEE (reference sequence). The CDR3 has 14 amino acids. The CDR3, as DNA: TGTGCCAGCAGCCAATGGTCAGGGAACACTGAAGCTTTCTTT. It specifies CASSQWSGNTEAFF.

The rearrangement links TRBV14 to TRBJ2-5, with D possibly TRBD2 on 5 matching bases. CDR1 is SGHDN and CDR2 is FVKESK in the germline V gene. This CDR3 contains 15 residues. Trimming removed 5 bases at V and 5 bases at J, with 18 bases between. The CDR3 DNA follows: TGTGCCAGCAGCGTCTTCACCGGACTGGGGGAGACCCAGTACTTC. It codes for CASSVFTGLGETQYF.

This clone is a singleton in its sample. This chain connects TRBV2 to TRBJ1-1; no reliable D call. Trimming removed 5 bases at V and 4 bases at J, with 14 bases between. Germline lookup yields CDR1 SNHLY and CDR2 FYNNEI. This CDR3 region has 14 residues. In DNA form, the CDR3 reads TGTGCCAGCAGTCAAACAGCGGGCGGCACTGAAGCTTTCTTT. Translating it yields CASSQTAGGTEAFF. Based on the CDR3 plus reference TRBV2 and TRBJ1-1, the full variable domain is EPEVTQTPSHQVTQMGQEVILRCVPISNHLYFYWYRQILGQKVEFLVSFYNNEISEKSEIFDDQFSVERPDGSNFTLKIRSTKLEDSAMYFCASSQTAGGTEAFFGQGTRLTVV.

The chain combines TRBV7-2 with TRBJ2-5; no reliable D call. Germline V lookup: CDR1 SGHTA, CDR2 FQGNSA. The V gene lost 3 bases and the J gene lost 0 bases, with 8 bases spanning the gap. This CDR3 is built from 14 residues. CDR3 bases: TGTGCCAGCAGCTTGGGTGTGTACCAAGAGACCCAGTACTTC. It specifies CASSLGVYQETQYF.

The V call is TRBV7-6, the J call TRBJ1-2, with D perhaps matching TRBD1 (6 bases). Germline V CDR1 and CDR2: SGHVS, FNYEAQ. The CDR3 is 19 amino acids. V was cut by 5 bases and J by 5 bases, with 30 bases left in between. The CDR3 DNA sequence: TGTGCCAGCAGCCCGACAGCAGAGGACAGTCGAGGGGGACCTTATGGCTACACCTTC. Protein sequence: CASSPTAEDSRGGPYGYTF.

The rearrangement joins TRBV7-8 to TRBJ2-1; D is unclear. V was pared by 2 bases and J by 0 bases, with 17 bases between. Germline CDR1 reads SGHVS; CDR2 reads FQNEAQ. This CDR3 has 18 amino acids. The CDR3 region has the DNA TGTGCCAGCAGCTTATACGAAACGCCTTCTATCTCCTACAATGAGCAGTTCTTC. Its translation: CASSLYETPSISYNEQFF.